This is a list of T cell receptor beta chains from one sample in a study of T cells in Graves' hyperthyroidism and ophthalmopathy. TCRdb re-called the multiplex PCR reads through MiXCR, storing one row per CDR3 protein. The table records fewer than 550,000 distinct CDR3 sequences, about 24% of them present only once. Specimen: blood. The source is a woman under 40 with Graves' ophthalmopathy. Both conserved end residues are part of each CDR3. Each record gives: clone size, V gene, D gene, J gene, CDR3 DNA, CDR3 protein. D genes are given only for firm matches. A clone size is listed for some rows: how often the clone was seen (once, few, many), or a class if it is expanded.

many,TRBV5-5,-,TRBJ1-2,TGTGCCAGCAGCTTGGATCACTATGGCTACACCTTC,CASSLDHYGYTF
-,TRBV29-1,-,TRBJ2-7,TGCAGCGTTGAGGTGGGTAGGGCGTCCTCCTACGAGCAGTACTTC,CSVEVGRASSYEQYF
many,TRBV12-3/TRBV12-4,TRBD1,TRBJ1-2,TGTGCCAGCAGCCCTCAACAGGGGGCCTATGGCTACACCTTC,CASSPQQGAYGYTF
many,TRBV6-1,TRBD1,TRBJ2-7,TGTGCCAGCAGTGCCTGGGGGACAGCAATGAGCTACGAGCAGTACTTC,CASSAWGTAMSYEQYF
few,TRBV28,TRBD2,TRBJ2-7,TGTGCCAGCAGTTCCGTCTGGGGAGGGAGTTACGAGCAGTACTTC,CASSSVWGGSYEQYF
-,TRBV4-1,-,TRBJ1-3,TGCGCCAGCAGCCACCCCCCCGCCTCTGGAAACACCATATATTTT,CASSHPPASGNTIYF
many,TRBV2,TRBD1,TRBJ2-5,TGTGCCAGCCGGACAGGGGCGGAGACCCAGTACTTC,CASRTGAETQYF
-,TRBV6-1,-,TRBJ2-5,TGTGCCAGCACCCGACAGCCTCAAGAGACCCAGTACTTC,CASTRQPQETQYF
many,TRBV29-1,-,TRBJ1-1,TGCAGCGTTGAAGCAGGGAGCACTGAAGCTTTCTTT,CSVEAGSTEAFF
many,TRBV19,TRBD1,TRBJ1-2,TGTGCCAGTAGTGCCGCCCGGACAGGGGGCGAGTGGATGGTCTACACCTTC,CASSAARTGGEWMVYTF
many,TRBV25-1,TRBD1,TRBJ2-7,TGTGCCAGCAGTCCGGGACAGGGAAGGGGGCAGTACTTC,CASSPGQGRGQYF
many,TRBV7-2,TRBD2,TRBJ2-5,TGTGCCAGCAGCTTAGCGCTGGCTAGCGGGGCAGAGACCCAGTACTTC,CASSLALASGAETQYF
many,TRBV6-1,-,TRBJ2-5,TGTGCCAGCAGCGCGCTAGCGAGGGAGACCCAGTACTTC,CASSALARETQYF
many,TRBV7-8,-,TRBJ2-2,TGTGCCAGCAGCTCGTCCCTCCGGACAGCGAACACCGGGGAGCTGTTTTTT,CASSSSLRTANTGELFF
many,TRBV12-3/TRBV12-4,-,TRBJ1-5,TGTGCCAGCAGTTGGGTGGATCAGCCCCAGCATTTT,CASSWVDQPQHF
many,TRBV20-1,-,TRBJ2-2,TGCAGTGCTAGAGACCAGGGGTCCGGGGAGCTGTTTTTT,CSARDQGSGELFF
many,TRBV11-2,-,TRBJ2-7,TGTGCCACCCACCTAGACAGGATCCGTGGCCCCTACGAGCAGTACTTC,CATHLDRIRGPYEQYF
-,TRBV5-1,-,TRBJ1-1,TGCGCCAGCAGCTTGTTTACAGGGAACACTGAAGCTTTCTTT,CASSLFTGNTEAFF
few,TRBV9,TRBD1,TRBJ2-2,TGTGCCAGCGGAGTTACAGGGGTCACCGGGGAGCTGTTTTTT,CASGVTGVTGELFF
-,TRBV12-5,TRBD1,TRBJ2-5,TGTGCTAGTGGCGATACAGGGGGCATGGAGACCCAGTACTTC,CASGDTGGMETQYF
few,TRBV9,TRBD2,TRBJ2-3,TGTGCCAGCGATTGCGGGGGGGCTGCAGATACGCAGTATTTT,CASDCGGAADTQYF
many,TRBV15,TRBD1,TRBJ2-2,TGTGCCACGGGCAGGGGGCGAACTGACACCGGGGAGCTGTTTTTT,CATGRGRTDTGELFF
once,TRBV28,-,TRBJ2-7,TGTGCCAGCAGTTTAGGCAGGGGATTCAGCTCCTACGAGCAGTACTTC,CASSLGRGFSSYEQYF
few,TRBV30,-,TRBJ1-5,TGTGCCTGGAGCTACGCGGGGTACGGTCAGCCCCAGCATTTT,CAWSYAGYGQPQHF
-,TRBV19,-,TRBJ2-5,TGTGCCAGTAGTTCGAGGAGATCCAGTCAGGAGACCCAGTACTTC,CASSSRRSSQETQYF
-,TRBV6-1,-,TRBJ2-2,TGTGCCAGCAGTGATTCCGGGGGTACCGGGGAGCTGTTTTTT,CASSDSGGTGELFF
many,TRBV6-5,-,TRBJ1-2,TGTGCCAGCAGTTTTACAGAATACTATGGCTACACCTTC,CASSFTEYYGYTF
few,TRBV2,-,TRBJ1-1,TGTGCCAGCAGCTTGTACAGGACTAACACTGAAGCTTTCTTT,CASSLYRTNTEAFF
many,TRBV4-3,TRBD1,TRBJ2-2,TGCGCCAGCAGCCAAGATTGGCAGGGGGCGGGAACCGGGGAGCTGTTTTTT,CASSQDWQGAGTGELFF
many,TRBV6-2/TRBV6-3,-,TRBJ2-7,TGTGCCAGCAGTTACCCGAGGACGGTCTCCTACGAGCAGTACTTC,CASSYPRTVSYEQYF
many,TRBV7-9,-,TRBJ1-2,TGTGCCAGCATCCCTTTCGACAGTGACTATGGCTACACCTTC,CASIPFDSDYGYTF
few,TRBV7-3,-,TRBJ2-2,TGTGCCAGCAGCTCCACTGGTGGGGGATCTTTGAACACCGGGGAGCTGTTTTTT,CASSSTGGGSLNTGELFF
many,TRBV20-1,-,TRBJ1-2,TGCAGTGCTAGAGCCCGAGGCATCCCCTATGGCTACACCTTC,CSARARGIPYGYTF
-,TRBV10-1,-,TRBJ2-5,TGCGCCAGCAGCGACTCCCTAGGAGAGACCCAGTACTTC,CASSDSLGETQYF
many,TRBV2,-,TRBJ1-5,TGTGCCAGCAGACCCCAGGGACTTAGCAATCAGCCCCAGCATTTT,CASRPQGLSNQPQHF
-,TRBV20-1,-,TRBJ2-7,TGCAGTGCTAGACCGGGGTATACCTACGAGCAGTACTTC,CSARPGYTYEQYF
many,TRBV6-1,-,TRBJ2-5,TGTGCCAGCAGTTCATCTGGGACCCAGTACTTC,CASSSSGTQYF
many,TRBV15,-,TRBJ2-7,TGTGCCACCAGCAGAGATAAGGGGATGAGCTCCTACGAGCAGTACTTC,CATSRDKGMSSYEQYF
-,TRBV6-1,TRBD2,TRBJ2-5,TGTGCCAGCAGTGAGCCGGGAGGGCAGGGCGGGCAGACCCAGTACTTC,CASSEPGGQGGQTQYF
-,TRBV6-5,TRBD1,TRBJ1-5,TGTGCCAGCAGTTACGGACAGGGCGACCAGCCCCAGCATTTT,CASSYGQGDQPQHF
few,TRBV27,TRBD2,TRBJ2-4,TGTGCCAGCAAGGGGGGACTAGCGGGAAGTGCCAAAAACATTCAGTACTTC,CASKGGLAGSAKNIQYF
-,TRBV19,-,TRBJ1-5,TGTGCCATTTCGGGGTTTCATAGCAATCAGCCCCAGCATTTT,CAISGFHSNQPQHF
-,TRBV4-3,-,TRBJ2-5,TGCGCCAGCAGCCGGCTACTCCAAGAGACCCAGTACTTC,CASSRLLQETQYF
-,TRBV15,TRBD1,TRBJ1-5,TGTGCCACCAGCAGAGATTTGACAGGGAGCAATCAGCCCCAGCATTTT,CATSRDLTGSNQPQHF
many,TRBV10-2,-,TRBJ1-3,TGCGCCAGCAGTCGGACTGCTGGAAACACCATATATTTT,CASSRTAGNTIYF
many,TRBV12-3/TRBV12-4,-,TRBJ2-2,TGTGCCAGCAGCTTAGGGGTCGGGGAGCTGTTTTTT,CASSLGVGELFF
-,TRBV12-3/TRBV12-4,-,TRBJ2-5,TGTGCCAGCAGTTTTTACCAACAAGAGACCCAGTACTTC,CASSFYQQETQYF
-,TRBV12-3/TRBV12-4,TRBD2,TRBJ2-5,TGTGCCAGCAGTCCGAAACTAGCGGGGCAGGAGACCAAGTACTTC,CASSPKLAGQETKYF
-,TRBV27,TRBD1,TRBJ1-2,TGTGCCAGCAGTTACACCGGGACAGGGGGGGTAGATGGCTACACCTTC,CASSYTGTGGVDGYTF
many,TRBV11-2,-,TRBJ1-2,TGTGCCAGCAGCGTAGGGGCAGGGTTTCAACGGGGCTATGGCTACACCTTC,CASSVGAGFQRGYGYTF
-,TRBV12-3/TRBV12-4,-,TRBJ2-3,TGTGCCAGCAGTTTTGGGGCAGCAGCTAGCACAGATACGCAGTATTTT,CASSFGAAASTDTQYF
many,TRBV7-3,-,TRBJ1-1,TGTGCCAGCAGCCCCACCGCGGGGACCCCTGAAGCTTTCTTT,CASSPTAGTPEAFF
few,TRBV30,TRBD1,TRBJ2-7,TGTGCCTGGCTCCCCCGGGACAGGGAATACTACGAGCAGTACTTC,CAWLPRDREYYEQYF
many,TRBV4-2,-,TRBJ2-2,TGTGCCAGCAGCCACGACACGGGGAACACCGGGGAGCTGTTTTTT,CASSHDTGNTGELFF